This T cell receptor beta chain was sequenced during a study of T cells in Graves' hyperthyroidism and ophthalmopathy. The CDR3 is made up of 13 amino acids. Germline V gene data show CDR1 as SGHVS and CDR2 as FQNEAQ. The trim removed 5 bases at V and 3 bases at J, leaving 4 bases unmatched. The TCR beta CDR3 regions underwent amplification using RNA transcripts as the source. The TCR CDR3 first-round RT-PCR relied on the HTBI primer set. TCRdb reprocessed the multiplex PCR reads with MiXCR, giving one entry per CDR3 protein. This table holds some 50,000 distinct CDR3 sequences, approximately 50% found once. The study, taken as a whole, reports: Expanded thyroid clonotypes (above 0.001) were mostly also found in blood.

This clonotype showed up many times. Its antigen is unidentified. The clonotype originates from a man younger than 30 with Graves' hyperthyroidism. The specimen was peripheral blood or thyroid tissue (not recorded which). The chain employs TRBV7-8 and TRBJ2-7; the match to TRBD1 covers 7 bases. CDR3 sequence reads: CASSRAGGYEQYF. The CDR3 region has the DNA TGTGCCAGCAGCCGAGCAGGGGGCTACGAGCAGTACTTC.